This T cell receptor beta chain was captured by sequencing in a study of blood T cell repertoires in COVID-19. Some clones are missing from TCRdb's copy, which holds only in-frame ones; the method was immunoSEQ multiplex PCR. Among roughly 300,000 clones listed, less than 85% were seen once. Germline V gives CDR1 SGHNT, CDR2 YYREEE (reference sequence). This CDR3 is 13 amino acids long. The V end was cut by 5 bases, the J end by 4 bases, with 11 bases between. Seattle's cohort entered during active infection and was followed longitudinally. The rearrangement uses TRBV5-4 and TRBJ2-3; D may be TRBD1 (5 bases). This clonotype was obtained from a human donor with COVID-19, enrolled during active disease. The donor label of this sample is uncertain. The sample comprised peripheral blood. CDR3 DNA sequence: TGTGCCAGCAGGGCAGGGTTCGCAGATACGCAGTATTTT. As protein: CASRAGFADTQYF.